This entry concerns a single T cell receptor beta chain. As yet, its antigen is unknown. The data stem from a study of T cell responses to AZD1222 COVID-19 vaccine. Study findings and constraints: Compared with day 0, the breadth and depth of the Spike-specific TCR repertoire rose significantly after two doses of AZD1222. At baseline, seropositivity was found in only a handful of AZD1222 recipients. Spike was spanned by vaccine-associated CD4 TCRs, with dominance at 160-218 and 743-854.

Germline loops: CDR1 MDHEN, CDR2 SYDVKM. The CDR3 spans 14 residues. V was trimmed by 7 bases and J by 5 bases, leaving 17 bases between them. TCRdb keeps only in-frame clones here, not all; method: immunoSEQ multiplex PCR. The sample contains 110,000 to 150,000 clones, 85% to 90% of which appear only once. Sequencing was performed on peripheral blood, taken 28 days after the second AZD1222 dose. The V gene is TRBV28, the J gene TRBJ1-1; D call uncertain. The TCR sequence derives from an adult who received the AZD1222 COVID-19 vaccine. CDR3 loop: CASKSRGFWTEAFF. The CDR3 nucleotides read TGTGCCAGCAAAAGTCGAGGTTTCTGGACTGAAGCTTTCTTT.